The 21 T cell receptor beta chains below all came from one sample that was sequenced in a study of T cell repertoires in cytomegalovirus infection. TCRdb independently ran MiXCR on the reads; one entry per CDR3 protein. This sample carries approximately 70,000 distinct CDR3 sequences, approximately 22% of them seen once, and the ten largest clones take roughly 79%. No antigen has been assigned to these receptors. The specimen sequenced was PBMCs, sequenced either directly or after in vitro stimulation (not recorded which). These receptors all stem from a human donor in good health (CMV status not recorded). Some clones in this sample may be carry-over from other donors' samples.

This clonotype was counted a few times. V is TRBV12-3 or TRBV12-4 and J is TRBJ2-7, with unresolved D. Trimming removed 10 bases at V and 0 bases at J, with 19 bases between. The CDR3 is 15 residues long. CDR3 nucleotide sequence: TGTGCCACCCCTACCGGAGCAATAAGCTCCTACGAGCAGTACGTC. Its protein is CATPTGAISSYEQYV.

This chain links TRBV12-3 or TRBV12-4 with TRBJ1-2, with D unclear. The CDR3 consists of 11 residues. Trimming shortened V by 6 bases and J by 5 bases, and 7 bases separated the two germline ends. CDR3 amino acids: CASSRKYGYTF. The CDR3 DNA sequence: TGTGCCAGCAGCCGGAAATATGGCTACACCTTC.

Regarding this clonotype: The junction differs from germline at one of its ends, possibly a read error. The J gene is TRBJ1-1, the V gene TRBV18; 8 bases line up with TRBD1. The CDR3 runs to 13 residues. Germline CDR1 KGHSH, CDR2 LQKENI. In DNA, the CDR3 is TGTGCCAGCTCGCCACAGGGGGGGACTGAAGCTTTCTTT. It is translated as CASSPQGGTEAFF.

In this sample, this clonotype turned up many times. The chain couples TRBV18 to TRBJ1-1; possible D gene TRBD1, 5 bases. V lost 2 bases, J lost 3 bases, and 13 bases lay in between. Germline CDR1 is KGHSH and CDR2 is LQKENI. The CDR3 runs 15 residues. CDR3 bases: TGTGCCAGCTCACCAAACGACGGGGGTTACACTGAAGCTTTCTTT. Translating it yields CASSPNDGGYTEAFF.

There are a few counts of this clonotype. The rearrangement joins TRBV6-1 to TRBJ1-2; D might be TRBD1 (6 bases). The CDR3 runs 14 residues. CDR1 is MNHNS and CDR2 is SASEGT in the germline V gene. V lost 6 bases and J lost 4, with 15 bases in between. The DNA of the CDR3 is TGTGCCAGCAGACAGGGAGAAAACCTCTATGGCTACACCTTC. This codes for CASRQGENLYGYTF.

This clonotype showed up many times. The chain uses TRBV28 and TRBJ1-4; tentatively, D is TRBD1 (5 bases). Germline values: CDR1 MDHEN, CDR2 SYDVKM. V was trimmed by 3 bases and J by 6 bases, leaving 14 bases between them. CDR3 size: 15 residues. CDR3 amino acids: CASSLPTGGDEKLFF. CDR3 in DNA: TGTGCCAGCAGTTTGCCCACGGGGGGTGATGAAAAACTGTTTTTT.

The genes are TRBV14 and TRBJ1-2; no firm D call. Trimming removed 1 base at V and 4 bases at J, with 7 bases between. The CDR3 extends over 13 amino acids. The germline CDR1 and CDR2 sequences are SGHDN and FVKESK. This CDR3 reads CASSQGVGYGYTF. In DNA, the CDR3 is TGTGCCAGCAGCCAAGGGGTGGGCTATGGCTACACCTTC.

The J gene is TRBJ2-1, the V gene TRBV7-9; the D gene is possibly TRBD1 (6 bases). This CDR3 comprises 16 residues. V shed 4 bases and J shed 6 bases, with 19 bases lying between them. The germline gives CDR1 SEHNR, CDR2 FQNEAQ (reference sequence). CDR3 region: CASSSRQVIRVNEQFF. The CDR3 DNA reads as TGTGCCAGCAGCTCCAGACAGGTTATTCGGGTCAATGAGCAGTTCTTC.

This clonotype has a handful of counts. J is TRBJ2-6 and V is TRBV4-3; 11 bases match TRBD2. V was pared by 1 base and J by 0 bases, with 2 bases of the junction left unmatched. The CDR3 loop spans 18 amino acids. Germline V CDR1 and CDR2: LGHNA, YSLEER. The CDR3 spells CASSQVLAGGSGANVLTF. In DNA, the CDR3 is TGCGCCAGCAGCCAAGTGCTAGCGGGGGGCTCTGGGGCCAACGTCCTGACTTTC.

Details on this clonotype: This is likely a read error, given that the CDR3 carries no conserved phenylalanine or tryptophan at its end. The chain joins TRBV11-2 to TRBJ2-7, with D perhaps assigned TRBD1 or TRBD2 (6 bases each). Germline V CDR1 and CDR2: SGHAT, FQNNGV. Between the trimmed V and J ends, which lost 5 bases and 5 bases, there was a span of 16 bases. The CDR3 loop spans 14 amino acids. Here the CDR3 DNA reads TGTGCCAGCAGCCGGGGGCAGGGGATCCACGAGCAGTACTAC. Its protein product is CASSRGQGIHEQYY.

The V gene is TRBV4-3, the J gene TRBJ2-1, with D possibly being TRBD1 or TRBD2 (5 bases each). The V end was cut by 3 bases, the J end by 0 bases, with 9 bases between. Germline V gives CDR1 LGHNA, CDR2 YSLEER. There are 15 residues in the CDR3. CDR3 nucleotides: TGCGCCAGCAGCCAGGGGGAGAGCTCCTACAATGAGCAGTTCTTC. Translating it yields CASSQGESSYNEQFF.

The V gene is TRBV12-3 or TRBV12-4, the J gene TRBJ1-2; D is ambiguous. The CDR3 is 16 amino acids. Trimming took off 3 bases at V and 8 bases at J, with 22 bases between the two ends. In nucleotides, the CDR3 is TGTGCCAGCAGTTTCTCGGTCCCGATGGGTCACGGCGGCTACACCTTC. This translates into CASSFSVPMGHGGYTF.

J is TRBJ2-7 and V is TRBV5-6; D might be TRBD2 (5 bases). The CDR3 has 14 amino acids. V was shortened by 3 bases and J by 5 bases, with 15 bases between the two germline ends. Looked up from germline, CDR1 is SGHDT and CDR2 is YYEEEE. CDR3 amino acids: CASSYPTREDEQYF. Written as DNA, the CDR3 is TGTGCCAGCAGCTACCCCACTCGGGAAGACGAGCAGTACTTC.

At least ten counts were recorded for this clonotype. The genes are TRBV7-3 and TRBJ2-3; no clear D. The CDR3 is made up of 13 amino acids. V was trimmed by 5 bases and J by 0 bases, leaving 6 bases between them. Germline assignment: CDR1 SGHTA and CDR2 FQGTGA. CDR3 bases: TGTGCCAGCAGCGGGTCTAGCACAGATACGCAGTATTTT. It specifies CASSGSSTDTQYF.

This chain joins TRBV4-1 and TRBJ2-5; TRBD2 matches 8 bases. The CDR3 spans 16 residues. With V trimmed by 0 bases and J by 2 bases, 5 bases remained unmatched. Germline CDR1 reads MGHRA; CDR2 reads YSYEKL. This CDR3 is CASSQDPPSGQETQYF. CDR3 DNA: TGCGCCAGCAGCCAAGACCCCCCTAGCGGGCAAGAGACCCAGTACTTC.

V gene TRBV23-1 combines with J gene TRBJ2-1, with TRBD2 as a possible D gene (5 bases). TRBV23-1 is an ORF, and what it does is uncertain. The CDR3 contains 16 residues. V was pared by 3 bases and J by 0 bases, with 12 bases between. The CDR3 is CASSHLSGSSYNEQFF. As DNA, the CDR3 is TGCGCCAGCAGTCATTTAAGCGGAAGCTCCTACAATGAGCAGTTCTTC.

CDR3 in amino acids: CASSGYLAGGEETQYF. CDR3 DNA: TGTGCCAGCAGTGGTTACCTAGCGGGTGGGGAAGAGACCCAGTACTTC. This chain connects TRBV28 to TRBJ2-5; TRBD2 matches at 8 bases. V trimming: 5 bases; J trimming: 3 bases; junction bases outside the gene matches: 11. The CDR3 extends over 16 amino acids. The germline V gene has CDR1 MDHEN and CDR2 SYDVKM.

The V call is TRBV24-1, the J call TRBJ2-3; TRBD1 matches 8 bases. Germline V gene lookup returns CDR1 KGHDR and CDR2 SFDVKD. The CDR3 runs to 16 residues. Trimming took 3 bases from V and 1 from J; bases not matched to a gene: 5. The CDR3: CATSDPGGVGTDTQYF. The DNA of the CDR3 is TGTGCCACCAGTGATCCAGGGGGCGTAGGCACAGATACGCAGTATTTT.

V is TRBV29-1 and J is TRBJ2-3, with TRBD2 matching 7 bases. The CDR3 runs 13 residues. CDR1 SQVTM and CDR2 ANQGSEA come from the germline V gene. The V and J ends lost 5 bases and 6 bases, in that order; junction bases with no gene match: 8. In nucleotides, the CDR3 is TGCAGCGTTAAAGGACTAGGGGCGGATACGCAGTATTTT. This gives the protein CSVKGLGADTQYF.

This clonotype was counted only a few times. This chain connects TRBV18 to TRBJ1-1, with D uncertain. Germline V gene data show CDR1 as KGHSH and CDR2 as LQKENI. V was pared by 3 bases and J by 1 base, with 6 bases between. This CDR3 comprises 13 residues. The CDR3 bases are TGTGCCAGCTCACCTGGACGGAACACTGAAGCTTTCTTT. This translates into CASSPGRNTEAFF. Using reference TRBV18 and TRBJ1-1 for the parts outside the CDR3, the full variable domain is NAGVMQNPRHLVRRRGQEARLRCSPMKGHSHVYWYRQLPEEGLKFMVYLQKENIIDESGMPKERFSAEFPKEGPSILRIQQVVRGDSAAYFCASSPGRNTEAFFGQGTRLTVV.

The chain joins TRBV6-2 or TRBV6-3 to TRBJ2-7; D is perhaps TRBD1 (6 bases). This CDR3 spans 16 amino acids. Trimming pared 5 bases from V and 0 bases from J, leaving 17 bases between. CDR1 and CDR2 from the germline V gene are MNHEY and SVGEGT. The CDR3 DNA follows: TGTGCCAGCAGTATCCGGGGAACAGGGTACTCCTACGAGCAGTACGTC. It specifies CASSIRGTGYSYEQYV.